This TCR beta chain emerged from a study of blood T cell repertoires in COVID-19. Overall study: In each case, the material was cDNA or gDNA derived from T cells, B-cell-depleted T cells, or PBMCs.

Here immunoSEQ multiplex PCR was the method, and the copy in TCRdb shows in-frame clones only, minus some. The repertoire holds approximately 150,000 clones, with roughly 88% as singletons. The germline V gene has CDR1 KGHSH and CDR2 LQKENI. The V end lost 3 bases, the J end lost 5 bases, and 8 bases lay between the germline ends. The CDR3 loop spans 14 amino acids. Material for sequencing was peripheral blood. V and J are TRBV18 and TRBJ1-6; tentatively, D is TRBD1 (5 bases). This receptor was identified in a woman between 45 and 60 years old in a cohort sampled during active or convalescent COVID-19. CDR3 residues: CASSPTENNSPLHF. The CDR3 region has the DNA TGTGCCAGCTCACCGACAGAGAATAATTCACCCCTCCACTTT.